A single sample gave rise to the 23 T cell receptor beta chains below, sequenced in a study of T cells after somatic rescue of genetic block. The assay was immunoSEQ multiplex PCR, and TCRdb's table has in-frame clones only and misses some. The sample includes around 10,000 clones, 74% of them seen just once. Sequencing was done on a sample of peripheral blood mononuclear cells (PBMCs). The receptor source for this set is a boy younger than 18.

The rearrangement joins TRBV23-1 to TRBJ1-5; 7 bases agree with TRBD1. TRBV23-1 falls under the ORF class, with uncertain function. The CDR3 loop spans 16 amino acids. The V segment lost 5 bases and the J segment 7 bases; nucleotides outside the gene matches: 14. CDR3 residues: CASSSQGGAFGQPQHF. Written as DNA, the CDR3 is TGCGCCAGCAGTTCCCAGGGGGGGGCATTCGGGCAGCCCCAGCATTTT.

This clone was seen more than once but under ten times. CDR3 DNA sequence: TGTGCCAGTAGTATCGGACAGGGGGCCGTTAATGAAAAACTGTTTTTT. This gives the protein CASSIGQGAVNEKLFF. The rearrangement joins TRBV19 to TRBJ1-4, with 11 bases lining up with TRBD1. The J segment lost 4 bases and the V segment lost 3 bases, leaving 4 bases of the junction unmatched. This CDR3 has 16 residues. Germline-derived CDR1 and CDR2 are LNHDA and SQIVND (reference sequence).

The CDR3 loop is CAWSVAAVFGYTF. The CDR3 region has the DNA TGTGCCTGGAGTGTAGCGGCAGTCTTCGGCTACACCTTC. The chain has TRBV30 and TRBJ1-2; D call uncertain. CDR1 and CDR2 (germline): GTSNPN, SVGIG (reference sequence). This CDR3 spans 13 amino acids. The germline V and J ends were trimmed by 0 bases and 8 bases, with 13 bases remaining between them.

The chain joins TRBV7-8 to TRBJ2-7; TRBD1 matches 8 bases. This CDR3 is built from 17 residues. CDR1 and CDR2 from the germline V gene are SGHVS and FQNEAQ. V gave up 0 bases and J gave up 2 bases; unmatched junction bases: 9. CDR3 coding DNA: TGTGCCAGCAGCTTAGCGCTCGGACAGGGAGCCACCTACGAGCAGTACTTC. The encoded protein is CASSLALGQGATYEQYF.

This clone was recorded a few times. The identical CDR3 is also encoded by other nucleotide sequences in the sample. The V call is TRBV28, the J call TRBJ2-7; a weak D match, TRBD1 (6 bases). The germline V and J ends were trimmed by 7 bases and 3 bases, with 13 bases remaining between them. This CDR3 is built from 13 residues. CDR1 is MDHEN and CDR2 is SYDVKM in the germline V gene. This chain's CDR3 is CASTLTGSYEQYF. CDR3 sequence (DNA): TGTGCCAGCACCCTCACAGGGAGCTACGAGCAGTACTTC. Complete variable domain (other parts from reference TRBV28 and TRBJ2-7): DVKVTQSSRYLVKRTGEKVFLECVQDMDHENMFWYRQDPGLGLRLIYFSYDVKMKEKGDIPEGYSVSREKKERFSLILESASTNQTSMYLCASTLTGSYEQYFGPGTRLTVT.

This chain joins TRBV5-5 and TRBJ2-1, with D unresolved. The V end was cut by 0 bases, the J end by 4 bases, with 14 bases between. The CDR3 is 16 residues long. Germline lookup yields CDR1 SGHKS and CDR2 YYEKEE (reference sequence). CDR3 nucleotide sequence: TGTGCCAGCAGCTTGGTGGGTACCTTACCTTACAATGAGCAGTTCTTC. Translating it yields CASSLVGTLPYNEQFF. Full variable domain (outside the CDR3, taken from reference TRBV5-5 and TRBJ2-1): DAGVTQSPTHLIKTRGQQVTLRCSPISGHKSVSWYQQVLGQGPQFIFQYYEKEERGRGNFPDRFSARQFPNYSSELNVNALLLGDSALYLCASSLVGTLPYNEQFFGPGTRLTVL.

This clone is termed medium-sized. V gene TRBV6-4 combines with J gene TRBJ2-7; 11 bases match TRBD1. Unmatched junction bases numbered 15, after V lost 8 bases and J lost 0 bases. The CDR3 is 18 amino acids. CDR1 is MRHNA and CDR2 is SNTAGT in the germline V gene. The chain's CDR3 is CASLFSDRGPLSSYEQYF. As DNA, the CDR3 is TGTGCCAGCCTCTTTTCGGACAGGGGGCCTTTAAGCTCCTACGAGCAGTACTTC.

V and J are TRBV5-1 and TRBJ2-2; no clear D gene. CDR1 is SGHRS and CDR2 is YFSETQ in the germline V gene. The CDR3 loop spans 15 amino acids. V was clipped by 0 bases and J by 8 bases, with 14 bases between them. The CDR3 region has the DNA TGCGCCAGCAGCTTGGCCCTCCGGGTGTCTGGGGAGCTGTTTTTT. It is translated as CASSLALRVSGELFF.

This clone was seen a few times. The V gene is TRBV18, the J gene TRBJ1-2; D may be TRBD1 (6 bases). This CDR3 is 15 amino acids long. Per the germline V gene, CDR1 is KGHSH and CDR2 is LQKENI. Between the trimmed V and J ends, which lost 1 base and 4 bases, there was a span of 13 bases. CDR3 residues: CASSPRGGRPYGYTF. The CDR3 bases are TGTGCCAGCTCACCACGGGGGGGCAGACCCTATGGCTACACCTTC.

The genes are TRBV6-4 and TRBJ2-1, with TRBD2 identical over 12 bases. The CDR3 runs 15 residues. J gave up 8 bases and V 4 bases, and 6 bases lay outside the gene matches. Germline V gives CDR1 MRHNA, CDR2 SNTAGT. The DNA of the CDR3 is TGTGCCAGCAGTGCGCTAGCGGGAGGGGTGGATGAGCAGTTCTTC. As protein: CASSALAGGVDEQFF.

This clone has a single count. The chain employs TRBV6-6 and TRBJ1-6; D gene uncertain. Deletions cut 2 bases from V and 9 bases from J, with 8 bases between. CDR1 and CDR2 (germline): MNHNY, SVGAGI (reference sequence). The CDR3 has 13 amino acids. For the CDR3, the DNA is TGTGCCAGCAGTTACAGGGTGGGTTCACCCCTCCACTTT. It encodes CASSYRVGSPLHF.

The CDR3 DNA reads as TGTGCCAGCAGTTCCGGACTAGCGGGAGTTAACGGGGAGCTGTTTTTT. As protein: CASSSGLAGVNGELFF. The V call is TRBV27, the J call TRBJ2-2, with 13 bases matching TRBD2. The CDR3 loop spans 16 amino acids. V gave up 4 bases and J gave up 7 bases; unmatched junction bases: 6. Germline assignment: CDR1 MNHEY and CDR2 SMNVEV (reference sequence).

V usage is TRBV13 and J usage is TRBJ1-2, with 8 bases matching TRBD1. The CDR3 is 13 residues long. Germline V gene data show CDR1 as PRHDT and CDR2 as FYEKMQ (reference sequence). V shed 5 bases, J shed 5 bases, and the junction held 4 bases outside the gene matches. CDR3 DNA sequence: TGTGCCAGCAGCCTTACAGGGGGATATGGCTACACCTTC. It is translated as CASSLTGGYGYTF.

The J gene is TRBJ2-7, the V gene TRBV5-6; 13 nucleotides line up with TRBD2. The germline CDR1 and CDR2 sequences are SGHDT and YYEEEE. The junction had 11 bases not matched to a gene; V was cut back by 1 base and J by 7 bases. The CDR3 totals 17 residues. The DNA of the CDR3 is TGTGCCAGCAGCTTGCTCTGGACTAGCGGGGGCAAGGGGGAGCAGTACTTC. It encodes CASSLLWTSGGKGEQYF.

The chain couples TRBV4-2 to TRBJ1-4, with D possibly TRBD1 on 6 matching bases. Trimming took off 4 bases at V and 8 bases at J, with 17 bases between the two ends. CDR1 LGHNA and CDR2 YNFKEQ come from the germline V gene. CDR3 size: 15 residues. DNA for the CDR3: TGTGCCAGCAGCCCACAACAGGGTTCAGACGAAAAACTGTTTTTT. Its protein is CASSPQQGSDEKLFF.

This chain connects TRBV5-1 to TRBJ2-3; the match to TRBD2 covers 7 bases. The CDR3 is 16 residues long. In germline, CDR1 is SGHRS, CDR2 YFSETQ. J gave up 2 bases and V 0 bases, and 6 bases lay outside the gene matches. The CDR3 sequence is CASSLAERGYTDTQYF. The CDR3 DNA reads TGCGCCAGCAGCTTGGCTGAGCGGGGCTACACAGATACGCAGTATTTT.

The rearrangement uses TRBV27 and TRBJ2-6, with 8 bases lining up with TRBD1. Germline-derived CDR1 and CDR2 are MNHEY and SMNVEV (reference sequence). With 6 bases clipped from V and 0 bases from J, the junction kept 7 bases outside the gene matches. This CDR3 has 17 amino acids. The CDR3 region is CASSSQTGGSGANVLTF. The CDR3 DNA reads TGTGCCAGCAGCTCCCAAACAGGGGGCTCTGGGGCCAACGTCCTGACTTTC.

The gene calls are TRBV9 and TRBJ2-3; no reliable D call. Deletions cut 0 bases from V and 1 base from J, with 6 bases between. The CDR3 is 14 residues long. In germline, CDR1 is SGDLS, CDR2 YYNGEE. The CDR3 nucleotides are TGTGCCAGCAGCGTAGCTCCTGGCACAGATACGCAGTATTTT. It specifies CASSVAPGTDTQYF.

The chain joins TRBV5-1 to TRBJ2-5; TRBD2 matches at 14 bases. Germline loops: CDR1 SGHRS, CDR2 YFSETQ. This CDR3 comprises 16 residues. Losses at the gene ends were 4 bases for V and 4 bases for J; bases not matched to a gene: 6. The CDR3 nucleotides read TGCGCCAGCAGCCCGCTGACTAGCGGGGGGGGAGAGACCCAGTACTTC. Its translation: CASSPLTSGGGETQYF. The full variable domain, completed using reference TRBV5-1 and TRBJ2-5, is KAGVTQTPRYLIKTRGQQVTLSCSPISGHRSVSWYQQTPGQGLQFLFEYFSETQRNKGNFPGRFSGRQFSNSRSEMNVSTLELGDSALYLCASSPLTSGGGETQYFGPGTRLLVL.

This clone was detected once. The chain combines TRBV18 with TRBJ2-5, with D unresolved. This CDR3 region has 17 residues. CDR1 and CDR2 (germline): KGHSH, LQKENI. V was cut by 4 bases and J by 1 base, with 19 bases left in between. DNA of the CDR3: TGTGCCAGCTCACGACCGGGCCCCCTCCCGGGCCAAGAGACCCAGTACTTC. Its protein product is CASSRPGPLPGQETQYF.

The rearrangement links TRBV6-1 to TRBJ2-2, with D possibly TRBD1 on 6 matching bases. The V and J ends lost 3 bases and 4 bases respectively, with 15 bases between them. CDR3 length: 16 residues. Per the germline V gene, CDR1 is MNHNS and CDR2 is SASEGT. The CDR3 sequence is CASSDFGRGTTGELFF. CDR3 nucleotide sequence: TGTGCCAGCAGTGATTTTGGCAGGGGTACCACCGGGGAGCTGTTTTTT.

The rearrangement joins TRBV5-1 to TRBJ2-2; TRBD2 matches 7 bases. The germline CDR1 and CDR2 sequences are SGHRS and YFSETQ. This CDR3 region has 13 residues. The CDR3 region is CATSRQNTGELFF. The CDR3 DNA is TGCGCGACTAGCCGGCAAAACACCGGGGAGCTGTTTTTT.

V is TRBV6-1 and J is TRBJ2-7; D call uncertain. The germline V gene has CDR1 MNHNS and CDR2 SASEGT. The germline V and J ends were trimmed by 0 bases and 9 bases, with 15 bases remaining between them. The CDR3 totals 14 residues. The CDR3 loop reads CASSEAGGQIGQYF. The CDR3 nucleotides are TGTGCCAGCAGTGAAGCAGGCGGCCAAATCGGGCAGTACTTC.